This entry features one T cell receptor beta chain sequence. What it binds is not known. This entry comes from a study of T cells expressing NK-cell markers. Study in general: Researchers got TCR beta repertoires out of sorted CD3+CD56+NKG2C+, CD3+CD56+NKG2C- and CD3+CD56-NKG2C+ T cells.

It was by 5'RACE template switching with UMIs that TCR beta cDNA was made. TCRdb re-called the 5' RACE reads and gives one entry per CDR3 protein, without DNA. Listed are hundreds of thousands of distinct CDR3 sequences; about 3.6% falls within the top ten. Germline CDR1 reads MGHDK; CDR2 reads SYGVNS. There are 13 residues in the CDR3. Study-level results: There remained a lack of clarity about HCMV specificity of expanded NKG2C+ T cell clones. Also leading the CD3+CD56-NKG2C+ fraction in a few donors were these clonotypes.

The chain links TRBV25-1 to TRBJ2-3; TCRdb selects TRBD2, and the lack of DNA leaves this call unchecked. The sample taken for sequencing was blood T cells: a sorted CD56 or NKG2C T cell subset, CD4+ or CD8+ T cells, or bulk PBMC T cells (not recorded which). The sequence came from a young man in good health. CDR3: CASAPWGLADVYF.